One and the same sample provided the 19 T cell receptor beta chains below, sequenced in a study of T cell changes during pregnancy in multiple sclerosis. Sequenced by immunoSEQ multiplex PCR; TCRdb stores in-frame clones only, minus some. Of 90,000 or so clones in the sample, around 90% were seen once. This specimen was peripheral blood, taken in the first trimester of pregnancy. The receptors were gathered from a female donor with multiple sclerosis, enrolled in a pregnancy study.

In DNA form, the CDR3 reads TGTGCCACCAGCATGGACAGGGCCCACGGCTACACCTTC. As protein: CATSMDRAHGYTF. The chain employs TRBV15 and TRBJ1-2; 8 nucleotides agree with TRBD1. CDR3 length equals 13 residues. The germline V gene encodes CDR1 LNHNV and CDR2 YYDKDF (reference sequence). Trimming removed 4 bases from V and 8 bases from J; junction bases left unmatched: 6.

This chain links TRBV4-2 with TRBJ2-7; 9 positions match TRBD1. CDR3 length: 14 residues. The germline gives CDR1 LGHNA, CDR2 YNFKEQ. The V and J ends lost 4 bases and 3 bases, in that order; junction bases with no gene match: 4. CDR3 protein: CASSPGTGSYEQYF. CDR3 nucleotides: TGTGCCAGCAGCCCCGGGACAGGGAGCTACGAGCAGTACTTC.

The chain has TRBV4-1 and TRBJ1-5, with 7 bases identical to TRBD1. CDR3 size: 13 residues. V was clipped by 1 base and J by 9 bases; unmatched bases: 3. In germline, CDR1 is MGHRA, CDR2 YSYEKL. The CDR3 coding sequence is TGCGCCAGCAGCCAAGTGACAGGGCGGCCCCAGCATTTT. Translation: CASSQVTGRPQHF.

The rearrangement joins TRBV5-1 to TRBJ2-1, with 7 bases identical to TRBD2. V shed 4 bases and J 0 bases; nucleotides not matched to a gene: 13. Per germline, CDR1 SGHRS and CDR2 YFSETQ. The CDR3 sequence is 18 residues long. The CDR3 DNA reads TGCGCCAGCAGCGGATGGTCTAGGGCGGGGGTCTCCTACAATGAGCAGTTCTTC. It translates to CASSGWSRAGVSYNEQFF. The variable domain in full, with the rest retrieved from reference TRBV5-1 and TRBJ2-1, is KAGVTQTPRYLIKTRGQQVTLSCSPISGHRSVSWYQQTPGQGLQFLFEYFSETQRNKGNFPGRFSGRQFSNSRSEMNVSTLELGDSALYLCASSGWSRAGVSYNEQFFGPGTRLTVL.

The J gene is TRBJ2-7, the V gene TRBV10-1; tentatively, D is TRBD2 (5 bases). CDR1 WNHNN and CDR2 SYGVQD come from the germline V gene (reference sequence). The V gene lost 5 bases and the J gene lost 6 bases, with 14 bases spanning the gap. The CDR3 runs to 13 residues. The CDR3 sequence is CASSFASKGEQYF. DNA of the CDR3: TGCGCCAGCAGTTTTGCTAGCAAGGGCGAGCAGTACTTC.

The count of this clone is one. The CDR3 is CASSVRDRNTGELFF. In nucleotides, the CDR3 is TGTGCCAGCAGTGTAAGGGACAGAAACACCGGGGAGCTGTTTTTT. The chain combines TRBV27 with TRBJ2-2; 7 bases are a match to TRBD1. Germline V gives CDR1 MNHEY, CDR2 SMNVEV (reference sequence). This CDR3 comprises 15 residues. The V gene end was trimmed by 5 bases and the J gene end by 2 bases; junction bases not matched to a gene: 5.

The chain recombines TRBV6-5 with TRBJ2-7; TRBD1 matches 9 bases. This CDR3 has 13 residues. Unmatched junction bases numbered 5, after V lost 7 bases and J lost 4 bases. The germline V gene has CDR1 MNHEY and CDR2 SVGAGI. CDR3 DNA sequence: TGTGCCAGCACTAAAGGGACAGGGTACGAGCAGTACTTC. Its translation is CASTKGTGYEQYF.

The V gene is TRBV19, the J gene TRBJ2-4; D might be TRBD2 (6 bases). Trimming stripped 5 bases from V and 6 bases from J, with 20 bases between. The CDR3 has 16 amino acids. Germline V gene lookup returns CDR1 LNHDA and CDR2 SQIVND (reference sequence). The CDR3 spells CASSVGLGMLGNIQYF. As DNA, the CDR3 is TGTGCCAGTAGTGTGGGACTGGGCATGCTCGGAAACATTCAGTACTTC.

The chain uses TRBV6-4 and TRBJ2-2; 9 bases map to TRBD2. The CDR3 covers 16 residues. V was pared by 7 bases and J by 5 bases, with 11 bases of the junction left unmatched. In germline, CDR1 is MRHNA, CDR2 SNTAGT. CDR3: CASIPTGLAGTGELFF. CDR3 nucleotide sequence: TGTGCCAGCATTCCAACGGGGCTAGCGGGGACCGGGGAGCTGTTTTTT.

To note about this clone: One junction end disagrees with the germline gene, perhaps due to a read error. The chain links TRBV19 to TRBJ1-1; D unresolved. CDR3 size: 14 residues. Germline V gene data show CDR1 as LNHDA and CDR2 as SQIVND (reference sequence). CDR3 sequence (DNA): TGTGCCAGTAGTATATACACGGGGAACCCTGAAGCTTTCTTT. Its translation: CASSIYTGNPEAFF.

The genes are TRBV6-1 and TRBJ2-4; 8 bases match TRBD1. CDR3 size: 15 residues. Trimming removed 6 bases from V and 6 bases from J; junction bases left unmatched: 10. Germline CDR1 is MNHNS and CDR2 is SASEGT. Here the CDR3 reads CASSATGEVRNIQYF. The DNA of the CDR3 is TGTGCCAGCAGCGCGACAGGGGAGGTGAGAAACATTCAGTACTTC.

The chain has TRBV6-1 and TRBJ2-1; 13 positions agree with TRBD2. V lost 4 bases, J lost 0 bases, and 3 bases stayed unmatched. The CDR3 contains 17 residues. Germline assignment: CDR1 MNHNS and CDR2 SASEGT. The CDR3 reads CASSGRTSGSSYNEQFF. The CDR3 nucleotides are TGTGCCAGCAGTGGAAGGACTAGCGGGAGCTCCTACAATGAGCAGTTCTTC.

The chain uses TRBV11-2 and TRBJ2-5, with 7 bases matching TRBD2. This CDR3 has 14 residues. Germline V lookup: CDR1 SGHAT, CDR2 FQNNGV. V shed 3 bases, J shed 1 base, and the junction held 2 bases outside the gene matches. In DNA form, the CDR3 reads TGTGCCAGCAGCTTTTGGGGGGGCCAAGAGACCCAGTACTTC. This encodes CASSFWGGQETQYF.

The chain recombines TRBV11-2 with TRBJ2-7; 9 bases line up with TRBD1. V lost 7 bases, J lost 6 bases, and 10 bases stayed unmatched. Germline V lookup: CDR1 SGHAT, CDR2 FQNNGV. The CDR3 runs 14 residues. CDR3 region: CASIDRDRVGEQYF. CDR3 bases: TGTGCCAGCATCGACCGGGACAGGGTGGGCGAGCAGTACTTC.

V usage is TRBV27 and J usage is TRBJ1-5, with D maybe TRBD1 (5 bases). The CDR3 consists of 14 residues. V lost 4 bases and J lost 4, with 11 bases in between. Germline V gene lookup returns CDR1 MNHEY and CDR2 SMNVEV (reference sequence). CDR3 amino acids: CASSYSGWNQPQHF. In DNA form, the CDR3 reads TGTGCCAGCAGTTACTCAGGGTGGAATCAGCCCCAGCATTTT.

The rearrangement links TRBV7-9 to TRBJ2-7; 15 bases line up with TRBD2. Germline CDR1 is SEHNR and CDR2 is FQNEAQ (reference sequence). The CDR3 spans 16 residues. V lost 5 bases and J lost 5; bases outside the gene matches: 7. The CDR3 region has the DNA TGTGCCAGCAGCCTCGGACTAGCGGGGGGGATCGACGAGCAGTACTTC. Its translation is CASSLGLAGGIDEQYF.

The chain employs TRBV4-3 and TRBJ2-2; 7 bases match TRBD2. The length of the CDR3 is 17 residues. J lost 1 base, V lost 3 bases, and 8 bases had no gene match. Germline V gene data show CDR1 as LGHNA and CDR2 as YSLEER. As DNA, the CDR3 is TGCGCCAGCAGCCACAGGGAGGGTAGCGGGAACACCGGGGAGCTGTTTTTT. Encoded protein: CASSHREGSGNTGELFF.

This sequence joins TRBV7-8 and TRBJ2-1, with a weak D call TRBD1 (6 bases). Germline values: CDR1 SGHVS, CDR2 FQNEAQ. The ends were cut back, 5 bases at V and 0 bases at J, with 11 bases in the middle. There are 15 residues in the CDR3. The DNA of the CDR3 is TGTGCCAGCAGCAACGGACAGAGCTCCTACAATGAGCAGTTCTTC. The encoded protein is CASSNGQSSYNEQFF.

The CDR3 coding sequence is TGTGCCAGCAGCTTAATCTCCACAGGGAACCCATCCGATCAGCCCCAGCATTTT. Translating gives CASSLISTGNPSDQPQHF. V usage is TRBV7-8 and J usage is TRBJ1-5; possible D gene TRBD1, 6 bases. The CDR3 consists of 18 residues. Per the germline V gene, CDR1 is SGHVS and CDR2 is FQNEAQ. Trimming left V 2 bases short and J 5 bases short, with 22 bases between.